There are a few counts of the clone carrying this T cell receptor beta chain. Its specificity is unknown. These data belong to a study of response to subunit inactivated influenza vaccine. Overall study findings and caveats: Few additional T cells are recruited per seasonal influenza vaccination, authors suggested.

TCRdb independently ran MiXCR on the RT-PCR reads; one entry per CDR3 protein. The sample records more than 550,000 distinct CDR3 sequences, approximately 10% being singletons. This CDR3 has 16 residues. Germline V gene lookup returns CDR1 SEHNR and CDR2 FQNEAQ (reference sequence). V was pared by 2 bases and J by 5 bases, with 12 bases of the junction left unmatched. The rearrangement uses TRBV7-9 and TRBJ2-7; 7 bases align to TRBD1. The input for sequencing was PBMCs from blood, taken on the day of vaccination. The sequence was obtained from a man aged 50-60 years who received an inactivated influenza vaccine. In DNA, the CDR3 is TGTGCCAGCAGCTTAAGCCAGGGGGTGTTTTACGACGAGCAGTACTTC. Translated: CASSLSQGVFYDEQYF.